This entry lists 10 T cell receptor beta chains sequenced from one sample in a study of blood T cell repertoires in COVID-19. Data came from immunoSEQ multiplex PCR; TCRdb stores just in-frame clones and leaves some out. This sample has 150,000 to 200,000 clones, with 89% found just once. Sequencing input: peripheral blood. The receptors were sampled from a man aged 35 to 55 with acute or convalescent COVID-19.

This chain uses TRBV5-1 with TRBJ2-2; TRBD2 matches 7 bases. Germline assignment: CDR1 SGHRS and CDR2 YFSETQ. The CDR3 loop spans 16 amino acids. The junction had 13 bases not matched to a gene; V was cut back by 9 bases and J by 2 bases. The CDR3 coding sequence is TGCGCCACCCAGAAGCCGAGCGGGGTAAACACCGGGGAGCTGTTTTTT. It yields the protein CATQKPSGVNTGELFF.

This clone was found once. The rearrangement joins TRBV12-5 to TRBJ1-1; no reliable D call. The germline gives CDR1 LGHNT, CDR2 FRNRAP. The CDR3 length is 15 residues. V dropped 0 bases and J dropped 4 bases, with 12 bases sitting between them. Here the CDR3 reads CASGLVGSFGTEAFF. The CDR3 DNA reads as TGTGCTAGTGGTTTGGTAGGTAGCTTCGGCACTGAAGCTTTCTTT.

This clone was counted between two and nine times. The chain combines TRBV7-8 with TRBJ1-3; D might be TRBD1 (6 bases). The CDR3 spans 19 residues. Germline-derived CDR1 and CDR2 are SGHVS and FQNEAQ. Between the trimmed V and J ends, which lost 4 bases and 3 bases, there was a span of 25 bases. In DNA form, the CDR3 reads TGTGCCAGCAGCTATCTGGCTAGAGGGACGGGGGGCTATGGAAACACCATATATTTT. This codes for CASSYLARGTGGYGNTIYF.

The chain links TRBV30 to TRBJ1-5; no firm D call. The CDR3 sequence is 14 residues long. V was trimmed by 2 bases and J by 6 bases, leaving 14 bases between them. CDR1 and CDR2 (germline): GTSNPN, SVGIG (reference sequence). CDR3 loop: CAWSPWRAGQPQHF. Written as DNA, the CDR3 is TGTGCCTGGAGTCCGTGGAGGGCTGGTCAGCCCCAGCATTTT.

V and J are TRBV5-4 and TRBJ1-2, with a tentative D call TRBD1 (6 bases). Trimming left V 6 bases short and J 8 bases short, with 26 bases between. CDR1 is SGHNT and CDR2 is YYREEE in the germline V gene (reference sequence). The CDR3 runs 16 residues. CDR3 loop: CASTLDRRFRWQGYTF. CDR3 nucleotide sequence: TGTGCCAGCACCTTAGACAGGCGCTTTAGGTGGCAGGGCTACACCTTC.

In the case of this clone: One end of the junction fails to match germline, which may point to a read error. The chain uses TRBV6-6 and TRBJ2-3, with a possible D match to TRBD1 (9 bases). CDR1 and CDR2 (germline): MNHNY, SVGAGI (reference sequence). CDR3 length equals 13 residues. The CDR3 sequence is CASSRGGQGRSTF. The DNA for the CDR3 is TGTGCCAGCAGTCGGGGGGGACAGGGAAGATCTACATTT.

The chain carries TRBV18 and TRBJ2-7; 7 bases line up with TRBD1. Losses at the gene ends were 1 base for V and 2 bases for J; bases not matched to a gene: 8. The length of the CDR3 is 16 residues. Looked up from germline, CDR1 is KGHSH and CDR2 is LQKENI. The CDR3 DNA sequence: TGTGCCAGCTCACCACTCCAGGGGGTGCCGACCTACGAGCAGTACTTC. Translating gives CASSPLQGVPTYEQYF.

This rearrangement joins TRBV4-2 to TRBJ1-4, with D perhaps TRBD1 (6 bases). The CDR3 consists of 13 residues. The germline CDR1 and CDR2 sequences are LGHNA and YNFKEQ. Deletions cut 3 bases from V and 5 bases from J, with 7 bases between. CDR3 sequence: CASSQQGNEKLFF. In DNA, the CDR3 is TGTGCCAGCAGCCAGCAGGGGAATGAAAAACTGTTTTTT.

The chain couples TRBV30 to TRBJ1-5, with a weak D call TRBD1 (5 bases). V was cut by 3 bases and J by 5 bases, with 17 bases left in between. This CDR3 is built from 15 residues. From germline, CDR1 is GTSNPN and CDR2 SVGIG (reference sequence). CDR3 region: CAWSSGGTSDQPQHF. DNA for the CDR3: TGTGCCTGGAGCAGTGGAGGGACTTCCGATCAGCCCCAGCATTTT.

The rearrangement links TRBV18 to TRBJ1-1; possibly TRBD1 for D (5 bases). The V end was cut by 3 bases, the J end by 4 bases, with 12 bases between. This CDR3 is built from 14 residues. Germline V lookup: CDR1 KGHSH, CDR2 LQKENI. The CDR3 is CASSPGQGATEAFF. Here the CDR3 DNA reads TGTGCCAGCTCACCTGGGCAGGGCGCCACTGAAGCTTTCTTT.